This TCR beta chain originates from a study of cytomegalovirus exposure and HLA in healthy donors. The primer mix had 60 Vbeta and 13 Jbeta primers. Clones were read by immunoSEQ multiplex PCR, and TCRdb kept only the in-frame ones, dropping some. The repertoire holds over 150,000 clones, with nearly 80% as singletons. The TCR comes from a man aged 25-40 years in good health and CMV-seropositive. The specimen sequenced was PBMCs.

This CDR3 reads CASSPEAGGGYEQYF. DNA for the CDR3: TGTGCCAGCAGCCCCGAAGCGGGAGGAGGATACGAGCAGTACTTC. The rearrangement uses TRBV11-1 and TRBJ2-5; 9 bases fit TRBD2. The J call may be faulty, since TRBJ2-7 better matches the DNA end. CDR3 size: 15 residues. Per germline, CDR1 SGHAT and CDR2 FQDESV (reference sequence).